This T cell receptor (beta chain) was found in a study of blood T cell repertoires in COVID-19. The overall study: The origin of the acute and convalescent COVID-19 samples was the United States, Italy and Spain.

Libraries were prepared by immunoSEQ multiplex PCR; TCRdb keeps only in-frame clonotypes and omits some of them. The sample has some 160,000 clones, 85% seen once; the top ten hold around 8.4%. Seattle patient enrollment occurred during active infection, with longitudinal follow-up thereafter. V lost 5 bases to trimming and J lost 5 bases, with 21 bases between them. Germline CDR1 SEHNR, CDR2 FQNEAQ (reference sequence). The CDR3 is 16 residues long. The chain carries TRBV7-9 and TRBJ1-1; perhaps TRBD1 as D (6 bases). The sequenced sample was peripheral blood. The receptor was derived from a woman older than 75 with COVID-19, enrolled during active disease. The CDR3 here is CASSPIDRGAQTEAFF. As DNA, the CDR3 is TGTGCCAGCAGCCCAATCGACCGGGGGGCCCAGACTGAAGCTTTCTTT.